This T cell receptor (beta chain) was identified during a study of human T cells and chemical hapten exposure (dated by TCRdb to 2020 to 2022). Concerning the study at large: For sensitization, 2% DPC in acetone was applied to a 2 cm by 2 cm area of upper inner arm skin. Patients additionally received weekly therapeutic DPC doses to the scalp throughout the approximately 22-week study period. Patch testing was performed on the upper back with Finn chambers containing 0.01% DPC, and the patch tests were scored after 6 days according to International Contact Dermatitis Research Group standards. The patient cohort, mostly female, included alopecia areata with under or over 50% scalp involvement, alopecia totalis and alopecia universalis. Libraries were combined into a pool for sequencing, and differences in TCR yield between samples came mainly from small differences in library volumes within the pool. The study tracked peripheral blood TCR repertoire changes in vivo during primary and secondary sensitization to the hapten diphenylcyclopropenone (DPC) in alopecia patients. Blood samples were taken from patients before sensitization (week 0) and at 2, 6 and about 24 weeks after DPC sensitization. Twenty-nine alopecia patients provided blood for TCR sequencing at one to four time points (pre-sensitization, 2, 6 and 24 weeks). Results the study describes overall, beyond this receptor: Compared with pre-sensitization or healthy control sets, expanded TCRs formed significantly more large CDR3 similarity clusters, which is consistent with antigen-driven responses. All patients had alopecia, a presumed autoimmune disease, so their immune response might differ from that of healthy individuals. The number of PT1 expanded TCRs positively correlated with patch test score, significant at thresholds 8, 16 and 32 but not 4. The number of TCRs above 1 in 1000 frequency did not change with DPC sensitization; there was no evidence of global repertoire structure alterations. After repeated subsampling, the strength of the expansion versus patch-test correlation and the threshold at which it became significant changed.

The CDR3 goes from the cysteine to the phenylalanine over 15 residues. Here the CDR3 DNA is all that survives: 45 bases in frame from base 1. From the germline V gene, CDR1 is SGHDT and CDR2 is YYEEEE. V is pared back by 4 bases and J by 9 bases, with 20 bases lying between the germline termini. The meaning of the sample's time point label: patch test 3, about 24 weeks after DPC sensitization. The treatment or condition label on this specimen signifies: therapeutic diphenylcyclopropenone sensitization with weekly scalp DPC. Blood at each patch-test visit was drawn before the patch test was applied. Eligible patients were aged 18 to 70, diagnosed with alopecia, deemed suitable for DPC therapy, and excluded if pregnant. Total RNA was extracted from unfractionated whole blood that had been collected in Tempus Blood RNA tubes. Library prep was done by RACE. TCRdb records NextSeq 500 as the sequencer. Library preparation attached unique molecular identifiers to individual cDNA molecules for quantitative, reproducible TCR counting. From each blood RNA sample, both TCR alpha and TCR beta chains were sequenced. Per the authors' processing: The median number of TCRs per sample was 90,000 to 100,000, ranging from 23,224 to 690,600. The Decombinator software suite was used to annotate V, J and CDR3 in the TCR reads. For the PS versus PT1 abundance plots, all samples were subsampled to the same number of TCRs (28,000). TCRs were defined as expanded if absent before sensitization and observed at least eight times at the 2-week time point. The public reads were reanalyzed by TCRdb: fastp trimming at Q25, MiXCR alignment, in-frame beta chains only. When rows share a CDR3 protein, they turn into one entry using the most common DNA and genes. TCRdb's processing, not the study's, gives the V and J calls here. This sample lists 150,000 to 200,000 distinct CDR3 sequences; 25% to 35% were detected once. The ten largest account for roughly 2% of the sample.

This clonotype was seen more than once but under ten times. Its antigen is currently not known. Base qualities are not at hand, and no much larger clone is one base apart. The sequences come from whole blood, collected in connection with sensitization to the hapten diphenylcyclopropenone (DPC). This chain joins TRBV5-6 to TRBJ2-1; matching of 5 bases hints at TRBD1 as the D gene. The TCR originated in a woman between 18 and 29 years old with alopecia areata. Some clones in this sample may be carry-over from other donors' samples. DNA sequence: TGTGCCAGCAGCCCCGAGACAGATCCAACCCCTGAGCAGTTCTTC. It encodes CASSPETDPTPEQFF.